The 3 T cell receptor beta chains in this list originate from one sample, sequenced in a study of identical twins. TCRdb reprocessed the 5' RACE reads via MiXCR and lists one record per CDR3 protein. This table holds about 890,000 distinct CDR3 sequences, 9% to 15% found once. The sample was also reused in another study, on yellow fever vaccine responses in identical twins.

The source material was PBMCs. These receptors were collected from a woman under 30 in good health.

This rearrangement joins TRBV7-8 to TRBJ2-5, with 11 bases lining up with TRBD2. Germline CDR1 is SGHVS and CDR2 is FQNEAQ. V gave up 4 bases and J gave up 1 base; unmatched junction bases: 14. The CDR3 loop spans 19 amino acids. CDR3 residues: CASSSWDSGREGVQETQYF. CDR3 nucleotides: TGTGCCAGCAGCTCCTGGGATAGCGGGAGGGAAGGGGTCCAAGAGACCCAGTACTTC. The complete variable domain, with remaining parts taken from reference TRBV7-8 and TRBJ2-5, reads GAGVSQSPRYKVAKRGQDVALRCDPISGHVSLFWYQQALGQGPEFLTYFQNEAQLDKSGLPSDRFFAERPEGSVSTLKIQRTQQEDSAVYLCASSSWDSGREGVQETQYFGPGTRLLVL.

This chain links TRBV6-1 with TRBJ2-2, with 9 nucleotides matching TRBD2. The CDR3 consists of 15 residues. V shed 3 bases and J 6 bases; nucleotides not matched to a gene: 5. CDR1 and CDR2 (germline): MNHNS, SASEGT. The CDR3 DNA sequence: TGTGCCAGCAGTGACCTAGCGGGAACAGCCGGGGAGCTGTTTTTT. This gives the protein CASSDLAGTAGELFF.

The sample holds a few counts of this clonotype. This chain connects TRBV7-9 to TRBJ2-1, with D perhaps assigned TRBD1 or TRBD2 (5 bases each). This CDR3 is built from 15 residues. Trimming pared 9 bases from V and 0 bases from J, leaving 15 bases between. Germline V gene lookup returns CDR1 SEHNR and CDR2 FQNEAQ (reference sequence). The CDR3 sequence: CASLPRDPSYNEQFF. CDR3 DNA: TGTGCCAGTCTACCCCGGGACCCCTCCTACAATGAGCAGTTCTTC.